The sample holds one count of the clone carrying this TCR beta chain. Its specificity is unknown. This sample stems from a study of shared clonotypes between healthy human individuals. Whole-study findings and limits: Against clonotypes common to all four donors, non-shared ones had lower generation probabilities.

Naivety among CD8 cells was defined by CD45RO negativity and positive CCR7 selection, thereby excluding terminally differentiated effector memory CD45RA+ cells. Every contributor of samples was a Caucasian grown-up residing in Nashville, Tennessee. Researchers ran the assay at a deep level. Assay used: immunoSEQ multiplex PCR; TCRdb lists only in-frame clones, some missing. The sample carries 2 million or so clones, about 94% recorded once. The sequence was collected from a man between 18 and 35 years old in good health. The sample consisted of naive CD8+ T cells sorted from blood.

CDR3 nucleotide sequence: TGTGCCAGCGGGTCACTAGCGGGAGGTCCCCCCTACGAGCAGTACTTC. It encodes CASGSLAGGPPYEQYF. The genes are TRBV2 and TRBJ2-7; 12 bases line up with TRBD2. The CDR3 is 16 amino acids. CDR1 and CDR2 from the germline V gene are SNHLY and FYNNEI. V lost 8 bases and J lost 2; bases outside the gene matches: 10.